One TCR beta chain is described in this entry. Antigen: not known. Germline lookup yields CDR1 MNHEY and CDR2 SVGAGI. The length of the CDR3 is 16 residues. V was trimmed by 0 bases and J by 4 bases, leaving 13 bases between them. The data originate from a study of shared clonotypes between healthy human individuals. About the study: A donor's plate count was three for CD4 naive and three for CD4 memory; CD8 naive had two and CD8 memory one. Study-level findings and limits: In this cohort, only blood was sampled, and tissue repertoires likely differ.

Using immunoSEQ multiplex PCR, the repertoire was profiled, and TCRdb retains in-frame clones only, with some absent. This table holds a few hundred thousand clones, over 50% found once. The receptor's source is a man aged 30 to 39 in good health. The chain carries TRBV6-5 and TRBJ2-1; TRBD1 is a possible D gene (6 bases). Material for sequencing was memory CD4+ T cells sorted from blood. Subset specified: CD45RA-negative fraction. The CDR3 spells CASSYSLFGQYNEQFF. The CDR3 coding sequence is TGTGCCAGCAGTTACTCCCTTTTCGGACAGTACAATGAGCAGTTCTTC.